A selection of T cell receptor beta chains follows, all from one sample in a study of tumor-infiltrating lymphocytes in primary liver carcinoma. In TCRdb, the multiplex PCR reads were re-called with MiXCR into one record per CDR3 protein. The sample has about 330,000 distinct CDR3 sequences, 65% seen once. The sample was peripheral blood. The source of these receptors is a man between 40 and 49 years old with primary liver carcinoma and hepatitis B virus infection. CDR3s include the opening cysteine and the closing phenylalanine or tryptophan. The order of the fields is CDR3 protein, CDR3 DNA, clone size, V gene, J gene, D gene. A D gene is named only where the DNA matches it firmly. Not all rows give a size; the values are once, few, many and, for expanded clones, a class.

CASSQEFGSGNTIYF	TGCGCCAGCAGCCAAGAGTTCGGGTCTGGAAACACCATATATTTT	many	TRBV4-3	TRBJ1-3	.
CASSFVEATGELFF	TGTGCCAGCAGCTTTGTAGAAGCCACCGGGGAGCTGTTTTTT	.	TRBV7-9	TRBJ2-2	.
CASSTGTGPYGYTF	TGTGCCAGCAGCACCGGGACAGGGCCCTATGGCTACACCTTC	few	TRBV6-2/TRBV6-3	TRBJ1-2	TRBD1
CASRPDIYNTEAFF	TGTGCCAGCAGACCAGACATATATAACACTGAAGCTTTCTTT	many	TRBV6-2/TRBV6-3	TRBJ1-1	.
CASSSPRLAGGIDTQYF	TGTGCCAGCAGTTCCCCCCGACTAGCTGGTGGCATAGATACGCAGTATTTT	.	TRBV6-6	TRBJ2-3	TRBD2
CASSQGRETPLHF	TGCGCCAGCAGCCAAGGCAGGGAAACGCCCCTCCACTTT	many	TRBV4-3	TRBJ1-6	.
CARSETGNRYGYTF	TGTGCCCGGAGTGAGACAGGAAATAGATATGGCTACACCTTC	.	TRBV30	TRBJ1-2	.
CASSVQAGGTLHF	TGTGCCAGCAGCGTACAGGCAGGAGGGACCCTCCACTTT	.	TRBV9	TRBJ1-6	.
CASWDCHTGELFF	TGTGCCAGTTGGGACTGTCACACCGGGGAGTTGTTTTTT	.	TRBV6-6	TRBJ2-2	.
CTSSQDPSRHIQETQYF	TGCACCAGCAGCCAAGATCCCTCCCGACATATCCAAGAGACCCAGTACTTC	.	TRBV1	TRBJ2-5	.
CASSLGNRDREETGELFF	TGTGCCAGCAGCTTAGGCAACCGGGACAGGGAAGAGACCGGGGAGCTCTTTTTT	.	TRBV11-3	TRBJ2-2	TRBD1